One sample yielded the 27 T cell receptor beta chains listed below, sequenced in a study of blood T cell repertoires in COVID-19. Produced via immunoSEQ multiplex PCR; TCRdb's table is partial and in-frame only. The sample lists 150,000 to 200,000 clones, over 80% seen once, with around 4.6% in the top ten. The specimen sequenced was peripheral blood. These receptors were taken from a woman aged 50 to 65 with acute or convalescent COVID-19.

This sequence joins TRBV5-8 and TRBJ1-2; D possibly corresponds to TRBD1 (5 bases). Per germline, CDR1 SGHTS and CDR2 YDEGEE. V was shortened by 0 bases and J by 0 bases, with 9 bases between the two germline ends. The CDR3 consists of 15 residues. The CDR3 sequence is CASSLAPGANYGYTF. The CDR3 bases are TGTGCCAGCAGCTTGGCTCCGGGGGCTAACTATGGCTACACCTTC.

On this clone itself: At the DNA level, this CDR3 is encoded by other sequences in the same sample as well. J is TRBJ1-3 and V is TRBV7-3; TRBD1 aligns across 10 bases. The CDR3 contains 14 residues. The germline V gene encodes CDR1 SGHTA and CDR2 FQGTGA. V was pared by 5 bases and J by 7 bases, with 5 bases of the junction left unmatched. The CDR3 is CASSPGTGANTIYF. CDR3 nucleotide sequence: TGTGCCAGCAGCCCGGGGACAGGGGCCAACACCATATATTTT.

V usage is TRBV25-1 and J usage is TRBJ1-4; D not certain. The CDR3 covers 13 residues. Germline V lookup: CDR1 MGHDK, CDR2 SYGVNS. V was cut by 5 bases and J by 7 bases, with 11 bases left in between. The CDR3 DNA reads TGTGCCAGCAGTCTAAGAACCGGTGAAAAACTGTTTTTT. Protein sequence: CASSLRTGEKLFF.

V usage is TRBV29-1 and J usage is TRBJ1-1, with TRBD1 identical over 8 bases. The germline CDR1 and CDR2 sequences are SQVTM and ANQGSEA. This CDR3 is built from 13 residues. J was trimmed by 4 bases and V by 1 base; bases with no gene match: 2. CDR3 residues: CSVEVQGGTEAFF. The CDR3 DNA reads as TGCAGCGTTGAAGTACAGGGGGGCACTGAAGCTTTCTTT. Full variable domain (remainder filled in from reference TRBV29-1 and TRBJ1-1): SAVISQKPSRDICQRGTSLTIQCQVDSQVTMMFWYRQQPGQSLTLIATANQGSEATYESGFVIDKFPISRPNLTFSTLTVSNMSPEDSSIYLCSVEVQGGTEAFFGQGTRLTVV.

The CDR3 DNA reads TGTGCGTATTATGGGGGGGGAACGAACACTGAAGCTTTCTTT. Translation gives CAYYGGGTNTEAFF. J is TRBJ1-1 and V is TRBV30; D is perhaps TRBD1 (5 bases). The CDR3 length is 14 residues. Germline V gives CDR1 GTSNPN, CDR2 SVGIG (reference sequence). The whole variable domain, remainder taken from reference TRBV30 and TRBJ1-1, is SQTIHQWPATLVQPVGSPLSLECTVEGTSNPNLYWYRQAAGRGLQLLFYSVGIGQISSEVPQNLSASRPQDRQFILSSKKLLLSDSGFYLCAYYGGGTNTEAFFGQGTRLTVV.

The V and J genes are TRBV12-3 or TRBV12-4 and TRBJ1-6; a weak D match, TRBD1 (6 bases). The germline V and J ends were trimmed by 8 bases and 5 bases, with 10 bases remaining between them. The CDR3 runs to 13 residues. Written as DNA, the CDR3 is TGTGCCAGCGGGCGGACAGATAATTCACCCCTCCACTTT. Protein: CASGRTDNSPLHF.

This clone appeared once. The V gene is TRBV29-1, the J gene TRBJ2-5, with D maybe TRBD1 (5 bases). CDR1 and CDR2 (germline): SQVTM, ANQGSEA. This CDR3 is 13 amino acids long. Trimming stripped 7 bases from V and 9 bases from J, with 21 bases between. The CDR3 DNA reads as TGCAGCGCTGGAAGGCAGACGCAAGGGGCCCAGTACTTC. Translating gives CSAGRQTQGAQYF.

This chain connects TRBV5-1 to TRBJ1-1; no clear D. Germline values: CDR1 SGHRS, CDR2 YFSETQ. This CDR3 is built from 13 residues. V was cut by 0 bases and J by 2 bases, with 5 bases left in between. The CDR3 DNA follows: TGCGCCAGCAGCTTGGAACAAAACACTGAAGCTTTCTTT. Protein product: CASSLEQNTEAFF.

This clone was seen once. The V call is TRBV28, the J call TRBJ1-6; no firm D call. CDR1 is MDHEN, CDR2 SYDVKM, per germline. This CDR3 spans 15 amino acids. V dropped 3 bases and J dropped 8 bases, with 14 bases sitting between them. The CDR3, as DNA: TGTGCCAGCAGTTTCGCGCTGATTAAAGATTCACCCCTCCACTTT. The encoded protein is CASSFALIKDSPLHF.

This chain connects TRBV27 to TRBJ2-3, with D possibly TRBD2 on 5 matching bases. The CDR3 is 14 residues long. The germline gives CDR1 MNHEY, CDR2 SMNVEV (reference sequence). The ends were cut back, 5 bases at V and 5 bases at J, with 14 bases in the middle. For the CDR3, the DNA is TGTGCCAGCAGTCGAGGGATGGAGGTAGATACGCAGTATTTT. Translating it yields CASSRGMEVDTQYF.

Notes on this clone: The sample carries other DNA sequences with the same CDR3. This chain links TRBV6-5 with TRBJ1-5; D gene ambiguous. The CDR3 is 14 residues long. The ends were cut back, 2 bases at V and 2 bases at J, with 7 bases in the middle. Looked up from germline, CDR1 is MNHEY and CDR2 is SVGAGI. The CDR3 protein is CASSYSGGNQPQHF. The CDR3 DNA reads as TGTGCCAGCAGTTACAGCGGGGGCAATCAGCCCCAGCATTTT.

The rearrangement links TRBV6-5 to TRBJ2-7, with a possible D match to TRBD2 (6 bases). Per the germline V gene, CDR1 is MNHEY and CDR2 is SVGAGI. The ends were cut back, 6 bases at V and 3 bases at J, with 18 bases in the middle. There are 15 residues in the CDR3. The chain's CDR3 is CASRQRRGGSYEQYF. The CDR3 DNA reads as TGTGCCAGCAGGCAAAGGAGGGGTGGGAGCTACGAGCAGTACTTC.

The genes are TRBV27 and TRBJ1-2; D may be TRBD1 (5 bases). Germline CDR1 reads MNHEY; CDR2 reads SMNVEV (reference sequence). The CDR3 totals 13 residues. Trimming shortened V by 2 bases and J by 3 bases, and 7 bases separated the two germline ends. The CDR3 region is CASSLQGYYGYTF. CDR3 bases: TGTGCCAGCAGTTTACAGGGCTACTATGGCTACACCTTC.

CDR3 coding DNA: TGTGCCACCAGGGGGGGACAGGGGGACCCCCGGGAGACCCAGTACTTC. Translating gives CATRGGQGDPRETQYF. The rearrangement links TRBV24-1 to TRBJ2-5, with TRBD1 identical over 11 bases. Per the germline V gene, CDR1 is KGHDR and CDR2 is SFDVKD. The CDR3 covers 16 residues. V lost 7 bases, J lost 5 bases, and 11 bases stayed unmatched.

V gene TRBV10-3 combines with J gene TRBJ2-1, with 14 bases fitting TRBD2. This CDR3 comprises 12 residues. J was trimmed by 15 bases and V by 6 bases; bases with no gene match: 4. The germline V gene encodes CDR1 ENHRY and CDR2 SYGVKD. CDR3 DNA sequence: TGTGCCATCAGGGGGACTAGCGGGAGCCCGTTCTTC. Translating it yields CAIRGTSGSPFF.

About this clone itself: The identical CDR3 is also encoded by other nucleotide sequences in the sample. The chain links TRBV10-1 to TRBJ1-1; no reliable D call. Deletions cut 0 bases from V and 1 base from J, with 3 bases between. The CDR3 length is 13 residues. The germline gives CDR1 WNHNN, CDR2 SYGVQD (reference sequence). The CDR3 DNA is TGCGCCAGCAGTGAGTCCGGGAACACTGAAGCTTTCTTT. Translated: CASSESGNTEAFF.

V and J are TRBV5-1 and TRBJ2-5, with a possible D match to TRBD2 (7 bases). V lost 0 bases and J 5 bases, leaving 20 bases between the germline ends. Per the germline V gene, CDR1 is SGHRS and CDR2 is YFSETQ. The CDR3 runs 17 residues. As DNA, the CDR3 is TGCGCCAGCAGCTTGGAGATGGTGCTAGGGGGAGGGGAGACCCAGTACTTC. Its translation is CASSLEMVLGGGETQYF.

This chain connects TRBV9 to TRBJ2-1, with TRBD2 matching 8 bases. The junction had 10 bases not matched to a gene; V was cut back by 4 bases and J by 7 bases. The CDR3 length is 15 residues. The V gene's germline CDR1 is SGDLS and CDR2 YYNGEE. For the CDR3, the DNA is TGTGCCAGCAGCCTAACGGGAGGGCCGGGGAATGAGCAGTTCTTC. As protein: CASSLTGGPGNEQFF. The whole variable domain, filled in from reference TRBV9 and TRBJ2-1, reads DSGVTQTPKHLITATGQRVTLRCSPRSGDLSVYWYQQSLDQGLQFLIQYYNGEERAKGNILERFSAQQFPDLHSELNLSSLELGDSALYFCASSLTGGPGNEQFFGPGTRLTVL.

V is TRBV24-1 and J is TRBJ2-1, with no clear D. CDR1 is KGHDR, CDR2 SFDVKD, per germline. Trimming removed 2 bases from V and 10 bases from J, with 8 bases in between. The CDR3 loop spans 12 amino acids. Here the CDR3 reads CATSDSQEEQFF. The CDR3 DNA reads as TGTGCCACCAGTGATTCGCAAGAGGAGCAGTTCTTC.

The chain couples TRBV25-1 to TRBJ2-1; a possible D gene is TRBD2 (6 bases). Deletions cut 1 base from V and 10 bases from J, with 14 bases between. The CDR3 contains 14 residues. The germline gives CDR1 MGHDK, CDR2 SYGVNS. CDR3 in DNA: TGTGCCAGCAGTGAATTCGGAGGGTTTGGGGAGCAGTTCTTC. It specifies CASSEFGGFGEQFF.

This sequence joins TRBV5-6 and TRBJ1-5; a weak D match, TRBD1 (6 bases). Trimming cost V 0 bases and J 5 bases, with 15 bases left between them. In germline, CDR1 is SGHDT, CDR2 YYEEEE. The CDR3 length is 16 residues. The CDR3 here is CASSLGGRSGDQPQHF. The CDR3, as DNA: TGTGCCAGCAGCTTGGGAGGTAGGTCAGGGGATCAGCCCCAGCATTTT.

The chain has TRBV19 and TRBJ1-1, with D possibly being TRBD1 (5 bases). Germline CDR1 and CDR2: LNHDA and SQIVND (reference sequence). This CDR3 comprises 12 residues. V was cut by 5 bases and J by 3 bases, with 7 bases left in between. The CDR3 reads CASSQGYTEAFF. CDR3 DNA: TGTGCCAGTAGTCAGGGATACACTGAAGCTTTCTTT.

J is TRBJ2-7 and V is TRBV30, with D perhaps TRBD1 (6 bases). Trimming shortened V by 0 bases and J by 5 bases, and 11 bases separated the two germline ends. The CDR3 has 13 residues. Germline V gene sequence: CDR1 GTSNPN, CDR2 SVGIG (reference sequence). The CDR3 DNA reads TGTGCCTGGAGTGTACTGGGGGACAACGAGCAGTACTTC. Translating gives CAWSVLGDNEQYF.

This chain links TRBV7-2 with TRBJ2-3; 9 bases agree with TRBD1. The CDR3 is 16 amino acids. Germline loops: CDR1 SGHTA, CDR2 FQGNSA. Trimming removed 3 bases from V and 5 bases from J; junction bases left unmatched: 9. The CDR3 reads CASSLLGQGTGDTQYF. CDR3 DNA: TGTGCCAGCAGCTTGTTGGGACAGGGAACGGGAGATACGCAGTATTTT.

The chain combines TRBV24-1 with TRBJ2-1, with 8 bases aligning to TRBD2. Per germline, CDR1 KGHDR and CDR2 SFDVKD. The CDR3 covers 16 residues. Trimming cost V 0 bases and J 5 bases; bases outside gene matches: 5. The CDR3 region has the DNA TGTGCCACCAGTGATTTGAGAACTAGCGGCCACAATGAGCAGTTCTTC. Translation gives CATSDLRTSGHNEQFF.

The chain has TRBV18 and TRBJ2-3; TRBD1 matches 9 bases. CDR1 and CDR2 from the germline V gene are KGHSH and LQKENI. V shed 3 bases, J shed 4 bases, and the junction held 8 bases outside the gene matches. The CDR3 totals 16 residues. The CDR3 sequence: CASSPYRDRVPDTQYF. CDR3 coding DNA: TGTGCCAGCTCACCGTACCGGGACAGGGTCCCAGATACGCAGTATTTT.

The chain links TRBV20-1 to TRBJ2-4; D might be TRBD2 (5 bases). The V gene lost 5 bases and the J gene lost 1 base, with 15 bases spanning the gap. The CDR3 is 15 amino acids. Germline V gene sequence: CDR1 DFQATT, CDR2 SNEGSKA (reference sequence). CDR3 bases: TGCAGTGCTCGTGAAACTAGGTCGGCCAAAAACATTCAGTACTTC. Its protein is CSARETRSAKNIQYF.